Presented here are 10 T cell receptor beta chains from one specimen sequenced in a study of blood T cell repertoires in COVID-19. The protocol was immunoSEQ multiplex PCR, while the TCRdb copy is restricted to in-frame clones and leaves out a portion. The repertoire holds just over 300,000 clones, with 90% as singletons. Sequencing was performed on PBMCs or T cells enriched from blood (not recorded which). These receptors originate from a woman younger than 35 with acute COVID-19.

The chain joins TRBV6-5 to TRBJ1-2; TRBD1 agrees at 8 bases. Germline V gene lookup returns CDR1 MNHEY and CDR2 SVGAGI. This CDR3 region has 14 residues. V lost 2 bases and J lost 2; bases outside the gene matches: 1. CDR3 sequence: CASSYTGGNYGYTF. CDR3 nucleotides: TGTGCCAGCAGTTACACAGGGGGGAACTATGGCTACACCTTC.

This clone was found a few times. This rearrangement joins TRBV29-1 to TRBJ2-1; possible D gene TRBD2, 5 bases. This CDR3 contains 14 residues. Trimming left V 6 bases short and J 4 bases short, with 16 bases between. The V gene's germline CDR1 is SQVTM and CDR2 ANQGSEA. CDR3 loop: CSVQKVGDYNEQFF. DNA of the CDR3: TGCAGCGTGCAGAAAGTCGGGGATTACAATGAGCAGTTCTTC.

This chain connects TRBV19 to TRBJ1-4; 9 bases line up with TRBD1. The V gene end was trimmed by 5 bases and the J gene end by 1 base; junction bases not matched to a gene: 2. The V gene's germline CDR1 is LNHDA and CDR2 SQIVND (reference sequence). The CDR3 has 15 amino acids. Here the CDR3 reads CASSDRGGTNEKLFF. The DNA for the CDR3 is TGTGCCAGTAGTGACAGGGGGGGAACTAATGAAAAACTGTTTTTT.

This chain links TRBV7-3 with TRBJ2-1; unclear D gene. This CDR3 contains 13 residues. V lost 5 bases to trimming and J lost 9 bases, with 14 bases between them. CDR1 is SGHTA, CDR2 FQGTGA, per germline. For the CDR3, the DNA is TGTGCCAGCAGCCCCTACCTGGGCAGTGAGCAGTTCTTC. Translation: CASSPYLGSEQFF.

The V call is TRBV28, the J call TRBJ1-2; D call uncertain. The germline V gene has CDR1 MDHEN and CDR2 SYDVKM. The CDR3 has 15 amino acids. Trimming shortened V by 8 bases and J by 5 bases, and 21 bases separated the two germline ends. The CDR3 protein is CASARSGGSPYGYTF. CDR3 DNA sequence: TGTGCCAGCGCTCGCTCGGGAGGGAGCCCTTATGGCTACACCTTC.

V and J are TRBV19 and TRBJ1-5; perhaps TRBD1 as D (5 bases). CDR1 is LNHDA, CDR2 SQIVND, per germline (reference sequence). V lost 7 bases to trimming and J lost 0 bases, with 16 bases between them. This CDR3 is 16 amino acids long. The CDR3 DNA is TGTGCCAGTACCTTTGGGGCCTCGTTTAGCAATCAGCCCCAGCATTTT. This gives the protein CASTFGASFSNQPQHF.

The J gene is TRBJ2-7, the V gene TRBV3-1 (or the pseudogene TRBV3-2); TRBD1 agrees at 7 bases. V was pared by 1 base and J by 4 bases, with 4 bases of the junction left unmatched. CDR1 is LGHDT, CDR2 YNNKEL, per germline (reference sequence). The CDR3 length is 14 residues. In DNA, the CDR3 is TGTGCCAGCAGCCAAGGACAGGGCTGGTACGAGCAGTACTTC. Residues: CASSQGQGWYEQYF.

The chain links TRBV15 to TRBJ2-7; the match to TRBD1 covers 12 bases. V lost 1 base, J lost 4 bases, and 5 bases stayed unmatched. The CDR3 extends over 16 amino acids. Germline V gene sequence: CDR1 LNHNV, CDR2 YYDKDF (reference sequence). CDR3 residues: CATSRAGTGGWYEQYF. For the CDR3, the DNA is TGTGCCACCAGCAGAGCCGGGACAGGGGGCTGGTACGAGCAGTACTTC.

V gene TRBV10-3 combines with J gene TRBJ1-6; D is possibly TRBD1 (5 bases). The V and J ends lost 7 bases and 5 bases respectively, with 12 bases between them. CDR3 length equals 14 residues. Germline assignment: CDR1 ENHRY and CDR2 SYGVKD. The CDR3 DNA is TGTGCCATCAAACAAGACAGTAATAATTCACCCCTCCACTTT. Its protein is CAIKQDSNNSPLHF.

This sequence joins TRBV19 and TRBJ2-7, with 9 nucleotides matching TRBD1. The CDR3 length is 14 residues. The trim removed 11 bases at V and 5 bases at J, leaving 13 bases unmatched. Germline V CDR1 and CDR2: LNHDA, SQIVND (reference sequence). CDR3 DNA sequence: TGTGCCCCCCGGGGGACAGGGTTTTTTCACGAGCAGTACTTC. Translated: CAPRGTGFFHEQYF.